This entry features one TCR beta chain sequence. How the authors handled the data: Counts of nucleated cells, estimated from reference gene primer amplification, were obtained. Profiled with immunoSEQ multiplex PCR; TCRdb holds only in-frame clones, not every one. D and trimming come from the DNA, and the V and J calls and clone size come from that table. Here the sample spans approximately 150,000 clones, 80% to 90% being singletons. V was trimmed by 4 bases and J by 2 bases, leaving 12 bases between them. CDR3 length: 15 amino acids. Germline assignment: CDR1 LNHDA and CDR2 SQIVND (reference sequence). This sample is drawn from a study of blood T cell repertoires in COVID-19. Overall study: Collection of acute and convalescent COVID-19 samples took place in the United States, Italy and Spain. Sources were T cells, B-cell-depleted T cells, or PBMCs; the material itself was cDNA or gDNA.

This chain uses TRBV19 with TRBJ1-5, with D tentatively TRBD1 (6 bases). The TCR originated in a woman aged 50 to 60 with acute or convalescent COVID-19. The sequenced material came from peripheral blood. CDR3 coding DNA: TGTGCCAGTAGTAGTGACAGGCTTCGCAATCAGCCCCAGCATTTT. As protein: CASSSDRLRNQPQHF.